What follows describes a single T cell receptor beta chain. The antigen remains undetermined. The CDR3 is made up of 15 amino acids. The V end was cut by 0 bases, the J end by 0 bases, with 6 bases between. CDR1 MNHEY and CDR2 SVGAGI come from the germline V gene. The data originate from a study of OX40 agonist ivuxolimab in advanced cancers. Study results and caveats: Low normalized T-cell clonal expansion was also seen in some nonresponders.

Measured with immunoSEQ multiplex PCR; TCRdb has only the in-frame clones, and not every one. This sample has tens of thousands of clones, with 85% to 90% found just once. The material was CD4+ or CD8+ T cells sorted from blood, obtained in a trial of the OX40 agonist ivuxolimab. The TCR originated in an adult with an advanced solid tumor such as melanoma, head and neck, liver or kidney cancer. The chain carries TRBV6-5 and TRBJ1-3; no firm D call. The DNA of the CDR3 is TGTGCCAGCAGTTACTCGATCTACTCTGGAAACACCATATATTTT. Residues: CASSYSIYSGNTIYF.